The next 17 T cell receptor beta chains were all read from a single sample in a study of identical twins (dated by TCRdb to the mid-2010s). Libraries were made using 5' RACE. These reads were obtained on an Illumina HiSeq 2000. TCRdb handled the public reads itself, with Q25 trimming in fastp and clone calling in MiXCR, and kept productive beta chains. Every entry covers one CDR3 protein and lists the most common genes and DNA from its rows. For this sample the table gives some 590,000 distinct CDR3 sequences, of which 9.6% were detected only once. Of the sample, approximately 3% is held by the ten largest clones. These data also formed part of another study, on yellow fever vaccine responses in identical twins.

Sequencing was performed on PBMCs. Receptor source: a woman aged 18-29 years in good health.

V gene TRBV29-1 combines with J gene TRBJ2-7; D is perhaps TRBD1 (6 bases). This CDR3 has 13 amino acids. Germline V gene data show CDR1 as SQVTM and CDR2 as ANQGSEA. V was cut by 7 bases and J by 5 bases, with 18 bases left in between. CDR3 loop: CSAGDILEHEQYF. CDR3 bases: TGCAGCGCTGGGGACATTCTAGAGCACGAGCAGTACTTC.

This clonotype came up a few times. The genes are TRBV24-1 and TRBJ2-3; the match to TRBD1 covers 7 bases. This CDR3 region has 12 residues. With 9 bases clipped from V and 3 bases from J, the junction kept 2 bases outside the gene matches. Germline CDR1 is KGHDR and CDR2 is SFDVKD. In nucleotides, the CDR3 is TGTGCCACCGGCAGGGGGACAGATACGCAGTATTTT. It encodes CATGRGTDTQYF.

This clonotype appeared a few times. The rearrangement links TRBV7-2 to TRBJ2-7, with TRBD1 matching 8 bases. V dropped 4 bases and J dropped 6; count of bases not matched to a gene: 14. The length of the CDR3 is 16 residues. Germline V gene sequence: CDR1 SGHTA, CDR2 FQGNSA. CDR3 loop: CASSYHPTGVISEQYF. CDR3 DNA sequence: TGTGCCAGCAGCTACCACCCGACAGGGGTTATAAGCGAGCAGTACTTC.

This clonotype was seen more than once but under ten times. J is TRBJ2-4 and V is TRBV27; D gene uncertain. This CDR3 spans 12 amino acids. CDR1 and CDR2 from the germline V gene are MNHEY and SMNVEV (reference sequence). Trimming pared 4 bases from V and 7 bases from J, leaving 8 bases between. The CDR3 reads CASSSPGNIQYF. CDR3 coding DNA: TGTGCCAGCAGTTCCCCGGGTAACATTCAGTACTTC.

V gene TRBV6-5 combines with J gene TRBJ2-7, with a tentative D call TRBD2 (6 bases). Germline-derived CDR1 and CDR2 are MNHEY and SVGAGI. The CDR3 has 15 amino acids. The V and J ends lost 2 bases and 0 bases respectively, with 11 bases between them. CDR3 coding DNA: TGTGCCAGCAGTTACGTGTCCGGGAGCTCCTACGAGCAGTACTTC. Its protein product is CASSYVSGSSYEQYF.

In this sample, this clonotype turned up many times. CDR3 residues: CASRETSGSYNEQFF. In nucleotides, the CDR3 is TGCGCCAGCAGGGAGACTAGCGGATCCTACAATGAGCAGTTCTTC. The chain uses TRBV5-1 and TRBJ2-1; 9 bases agree with TRBD2. This CDR3 contains 15 residues. Germline-derived CDR1 and CDR2 are SGHRS and YFSETQ. J was trimmed by 1 base and V by 5 bases; bases with no gene match: 4.

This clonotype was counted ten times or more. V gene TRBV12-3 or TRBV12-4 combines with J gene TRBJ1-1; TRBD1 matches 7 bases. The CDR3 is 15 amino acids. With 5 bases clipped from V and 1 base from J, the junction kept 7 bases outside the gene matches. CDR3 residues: CASSLSRTGNTEAFF. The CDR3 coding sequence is TGTGCCAGCAGTCTTTCTCGGACAGGGAACACTGAAGCTTTCTTT.

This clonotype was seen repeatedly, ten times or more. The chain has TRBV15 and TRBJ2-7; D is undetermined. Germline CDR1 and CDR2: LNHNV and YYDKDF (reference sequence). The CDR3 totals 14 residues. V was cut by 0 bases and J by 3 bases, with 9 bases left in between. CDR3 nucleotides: TGTGCCACCAGCAGAGATCTCATGAGCTACGAGCAGTACTTC. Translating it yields CATSRDLMSYEQYF.

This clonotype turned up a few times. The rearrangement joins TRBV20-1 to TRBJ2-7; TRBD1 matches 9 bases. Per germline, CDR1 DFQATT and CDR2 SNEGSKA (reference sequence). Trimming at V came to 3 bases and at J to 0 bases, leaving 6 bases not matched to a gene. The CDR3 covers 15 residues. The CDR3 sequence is CSASDRDRVSYEQYF. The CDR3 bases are TGCAGTGCTAGTGACCGGGACAGGGTCTCCTACGAGCAGTACTTC.

This chain's CDR3 is CASSPEPTGNGYTF. As DNA, the CDR3 is TGTGCCAGCAGCCCCGAACCCACAGGGAATGGCTACACCTTC. This chain uses TRBV7-2 with TRBJ1-2; a possible D gene is TRBD1 (6 bases). The CDR3 spans 14 residues. The germline V gene has CDR1 SGHTA and CDR2 FQGNSA. Trimming stripped 5 bases from V and 6 bases from J, with 16 bases between.

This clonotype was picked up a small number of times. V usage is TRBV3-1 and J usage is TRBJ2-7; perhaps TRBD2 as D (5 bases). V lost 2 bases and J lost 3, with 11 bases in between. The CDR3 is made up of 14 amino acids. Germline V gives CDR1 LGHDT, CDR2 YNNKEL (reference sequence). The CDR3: CASSQLSGLYEQYF. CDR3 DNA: TGTGCCAGCAGCCAACTAAGCGGTCTCTACGAGCAGTACTTC.

CDR3 sequence (DNA): TGCAGTGCTAGGACTAGCGAAGGAAACATTCAGTACTTC. Translation: CSARTSEGNIQYF. The J gene is TRBJ2-4, the V gene TRBV20-1; 8 nucleotides line up with TRBD2. This CDR3 has 13 amino acids. CDR1 and CDR2 from the germline V gene are DFQATT and SNEGSKA (reference sequence). V shed 3 bases, J shed 6 bases, and the junction held 4 bases outside the gene matches.

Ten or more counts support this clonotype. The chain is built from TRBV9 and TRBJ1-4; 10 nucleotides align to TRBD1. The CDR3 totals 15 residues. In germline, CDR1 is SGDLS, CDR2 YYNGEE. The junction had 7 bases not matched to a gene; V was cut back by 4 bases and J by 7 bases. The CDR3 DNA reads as TGTGCCAGCAGCCCTTCCGGGACAGGGGCTGAAAAACTGTTTTTT. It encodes CASSPSGTGAEKLFF. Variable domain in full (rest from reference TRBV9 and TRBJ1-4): DSGVTQTPKHLITATGQRVTLRCSPRSGDLSVYWYQQSLDQGLQFLIQYYNGEERAKGNILERFSAQQFPDLHSELNLSSLELGDSALYFCASSPSGTGAEKLFFGSGTQLSVL.

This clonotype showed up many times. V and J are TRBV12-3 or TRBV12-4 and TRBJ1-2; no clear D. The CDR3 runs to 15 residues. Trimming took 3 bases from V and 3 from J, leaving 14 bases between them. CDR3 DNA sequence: TGTGCCAGCAGTTTTATACCTCTCCACTACTATGGCTACACCTTC. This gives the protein CASSFIPLHYYGYTF.

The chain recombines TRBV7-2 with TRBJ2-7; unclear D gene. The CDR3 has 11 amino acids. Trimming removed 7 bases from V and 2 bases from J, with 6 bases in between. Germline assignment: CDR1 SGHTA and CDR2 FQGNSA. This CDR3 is CASNPAYEQYF. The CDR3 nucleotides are TGTGCCAGCAACCCAGCCTACGAGCAGTACTTC.

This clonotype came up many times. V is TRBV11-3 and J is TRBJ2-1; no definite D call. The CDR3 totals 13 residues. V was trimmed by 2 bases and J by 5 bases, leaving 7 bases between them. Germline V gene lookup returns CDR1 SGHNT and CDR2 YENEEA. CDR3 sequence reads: CASSLRPDNEQFF. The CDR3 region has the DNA TGTGCCAGCAGCTTAAGGCCGGACAATGAGCAGTTCTTC.

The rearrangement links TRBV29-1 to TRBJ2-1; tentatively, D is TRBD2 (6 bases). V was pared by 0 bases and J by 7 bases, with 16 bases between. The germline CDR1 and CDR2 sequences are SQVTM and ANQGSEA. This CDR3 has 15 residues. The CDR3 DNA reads TGCAGCGTTGAAGATCGAGGGAGGTCCGGGAATGAGCAGTTCTTC. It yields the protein CSVEDRGRSGNEQFF.